The sequence of this T cell receptor beta chain was determined in a study of neurological immune-mediated disorders. Overall study findings and caveats: The repertoires of 18 of 34 multiple sclerosis patients fell into one related-CDR3 cluster (a possible signature) under phylogenetic grouping. The absence of shared CDR3 amino acid sequences among expanded clones across subjects suggests private repertoires in all groups.

This clonotype was detected ten times or more. What it recognizes is unknown. The germline CDR1 and CDR2 sequences are DFQATT and SNEGSKA (reference sequence). The CDR3 loop spans 19 amino acids. V trimming: 0 bases; J trimming: 1 base; junction bases outside the gene matches: 16. The unsorted libraries were prepared from 2 million PBMCs (stored at -80 C). A 10-nucleotide random UMI tagged transcripts in template-switch 5'RACE cDNA synthesis. TCRdb recomputed calls from the 5' RACE reads with MiXCR, one row per CDR3 protein. The sample carries 81,000 or so distinct CDR3 sequences, less than 5.5% recorded once.

Sequencing used PBMCs. The sequence was collected from a young woman with multiple sclerosis. The chain has TRBV20-1 and TRBJ1-1, with TRBD1 identical over 8 bases. The DNA for the CDR3 is TGCAGTGCTAGAGATGCAAGTGCGGCAGGGGGCTTGTCGAACACTGAAGCTTTCTTT. Translating gives CSARDASAAGGLSNTEAFF.